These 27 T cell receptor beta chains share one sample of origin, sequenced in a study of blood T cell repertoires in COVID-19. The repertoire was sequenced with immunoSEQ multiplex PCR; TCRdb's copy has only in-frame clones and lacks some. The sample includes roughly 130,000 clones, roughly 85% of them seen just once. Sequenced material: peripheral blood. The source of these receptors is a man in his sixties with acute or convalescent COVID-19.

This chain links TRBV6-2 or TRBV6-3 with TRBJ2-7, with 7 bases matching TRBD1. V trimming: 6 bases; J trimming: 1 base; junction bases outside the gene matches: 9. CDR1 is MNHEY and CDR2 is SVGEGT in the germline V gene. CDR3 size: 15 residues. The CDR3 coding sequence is TGTGCCAGCAGCCCCGCCAGGGGGATTTCCTACGAGCAGTACTTC. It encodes CASSPARGISYEQYF.

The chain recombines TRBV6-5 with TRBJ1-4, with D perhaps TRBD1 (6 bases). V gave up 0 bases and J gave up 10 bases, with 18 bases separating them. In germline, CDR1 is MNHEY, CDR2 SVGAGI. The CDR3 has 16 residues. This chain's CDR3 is CASSYSRLTKGGKLFF. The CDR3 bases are TGTGCCAGCAGTTACTCGAGGCTTACTAAAGGGGGAAAACTGTTTTTT.

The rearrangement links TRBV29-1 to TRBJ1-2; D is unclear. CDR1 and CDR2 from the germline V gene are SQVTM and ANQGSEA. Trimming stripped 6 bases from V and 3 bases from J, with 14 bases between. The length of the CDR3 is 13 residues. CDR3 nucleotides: TGCAGCGTCCCCGGGATGAGCGACTATGGCTACACCTTC. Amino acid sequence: CSVPGMSDYGYTF.

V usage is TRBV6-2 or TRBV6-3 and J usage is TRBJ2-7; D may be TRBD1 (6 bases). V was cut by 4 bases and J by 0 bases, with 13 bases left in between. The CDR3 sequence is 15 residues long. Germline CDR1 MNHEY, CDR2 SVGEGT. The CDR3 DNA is TGTGCCAGCAGTTCCCCCAGGGGTTCCTCCTACGAGCAGTACTTC. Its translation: CASSSPRGSSYEQYF.

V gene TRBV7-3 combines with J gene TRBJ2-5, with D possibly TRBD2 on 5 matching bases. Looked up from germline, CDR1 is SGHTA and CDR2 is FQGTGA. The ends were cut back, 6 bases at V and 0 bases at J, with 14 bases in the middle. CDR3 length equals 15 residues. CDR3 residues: CASRKTGADQETQYF. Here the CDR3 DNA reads TGTGCCAGCAGAAAAACTGGAGCGGACCAAGAGACCCAGTACTTC.

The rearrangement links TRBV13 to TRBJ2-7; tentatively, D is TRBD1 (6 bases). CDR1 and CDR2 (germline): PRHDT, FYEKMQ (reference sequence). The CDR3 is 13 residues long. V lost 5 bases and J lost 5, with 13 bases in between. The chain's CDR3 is CASSARPGDEQYF. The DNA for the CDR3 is TGTGCCAGCAGCGCAAGACCAGGGGACGAGCAGTACTTC. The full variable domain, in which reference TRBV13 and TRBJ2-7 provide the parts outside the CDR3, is AAGVIQSPRHLIKEKRETATLKCYPIPRHDTVYWYQQGPGQDPQFLISFYEKMQSDKGSIPDRFSAQQFSDYHSELNMSSLELGDSALYFCASSARPGDEQYFGPGTRLTVT.

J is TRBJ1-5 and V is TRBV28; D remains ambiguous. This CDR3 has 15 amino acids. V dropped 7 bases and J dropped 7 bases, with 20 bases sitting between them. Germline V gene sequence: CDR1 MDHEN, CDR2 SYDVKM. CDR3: CASNKGWGEEQPQHF. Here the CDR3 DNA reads TGTGCCAGCAACAAGGGATGGGGAGAGGAGCAGCCCCAGCATTTT.

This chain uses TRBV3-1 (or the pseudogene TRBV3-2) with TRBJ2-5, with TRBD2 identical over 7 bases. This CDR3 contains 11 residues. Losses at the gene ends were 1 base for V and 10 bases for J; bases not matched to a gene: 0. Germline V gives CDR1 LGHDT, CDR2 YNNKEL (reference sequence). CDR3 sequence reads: CASSQGTSQYF. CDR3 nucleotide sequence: TGTGCCAGCAGCCAAGGGACTAGCCAGTACTTC.

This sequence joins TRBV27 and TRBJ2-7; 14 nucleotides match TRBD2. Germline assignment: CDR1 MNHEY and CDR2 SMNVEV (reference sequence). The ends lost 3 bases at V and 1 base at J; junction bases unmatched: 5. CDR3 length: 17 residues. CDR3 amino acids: CASSFVGTSGSSYEQYF. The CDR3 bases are TGTGCCAGCAGTTTTGTGGGGACTAGCGGGAGTTCCTACGAGCAGTACTTC.

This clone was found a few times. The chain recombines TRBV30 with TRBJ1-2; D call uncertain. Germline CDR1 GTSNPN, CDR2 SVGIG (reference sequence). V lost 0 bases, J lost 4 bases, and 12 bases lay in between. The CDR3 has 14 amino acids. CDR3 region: CAWSVGRLTYGYTF. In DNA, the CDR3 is TGTGCCTGGAGTGTAGGGAGACTGACCTATGGCTACACCTTC.

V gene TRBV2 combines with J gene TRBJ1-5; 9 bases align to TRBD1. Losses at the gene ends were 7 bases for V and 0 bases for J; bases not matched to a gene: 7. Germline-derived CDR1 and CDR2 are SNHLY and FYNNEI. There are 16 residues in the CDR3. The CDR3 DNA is TGTGCCAGCACCGGTAACAGGGGGCATAGCAATCAGCCCCAGCATTTT. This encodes CASTGNRGHSNQPQHF. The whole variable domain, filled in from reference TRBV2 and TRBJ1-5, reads EPEVTQTPSHQVTQMGQEVILRCVPISNHLYFYWYRQILGQKVEFLVSFYNNEISEKSEIFDDQFSVERPDGSNFTLKIRSTKLEDSAMYFCASTGNRGHSNQPQHFGDGTRLSIL.

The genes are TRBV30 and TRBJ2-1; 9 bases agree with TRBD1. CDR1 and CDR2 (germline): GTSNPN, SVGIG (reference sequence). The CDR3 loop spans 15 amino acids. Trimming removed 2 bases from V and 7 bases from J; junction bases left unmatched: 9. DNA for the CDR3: TGTGCCTGGAGTCTCCCCGGGACAGGGTCAAATGAGCAGTTCTTC. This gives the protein CAWSLPGTGSNEQFF.

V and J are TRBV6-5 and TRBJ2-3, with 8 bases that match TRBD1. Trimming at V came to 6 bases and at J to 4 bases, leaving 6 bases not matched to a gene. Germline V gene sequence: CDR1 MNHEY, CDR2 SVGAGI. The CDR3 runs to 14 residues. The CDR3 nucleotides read TGTGCCAGCAGCCAGGACAGGGTGGCAGATACGCAGTATTTT. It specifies CASSQDRVADTQYF.

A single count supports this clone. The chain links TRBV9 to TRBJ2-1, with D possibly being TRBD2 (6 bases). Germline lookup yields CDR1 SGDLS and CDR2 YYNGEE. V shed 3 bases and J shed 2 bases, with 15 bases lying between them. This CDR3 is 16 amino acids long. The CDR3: CASSATPGVPYNEQFF. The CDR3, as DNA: TGTGCCAGCAGCGCGACCCCGGGAGTCCCCTACAATGAGCAGTTCTTC.

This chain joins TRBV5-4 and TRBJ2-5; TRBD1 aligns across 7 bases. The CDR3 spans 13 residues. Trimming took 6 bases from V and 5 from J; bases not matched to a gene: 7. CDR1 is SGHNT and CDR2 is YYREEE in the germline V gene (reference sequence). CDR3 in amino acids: CASKQTGTETQYF. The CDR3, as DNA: TGTGCCAGCAAACAGACAGGGACGGAGACCCAGTACTTC.

The CDR3 here is CSANRDHEQYF. CDR3 in DNA: TGCAGTGCGAACAGGGACCACGAGCAGTACTTC. The chain has TRBV20-1 and TRBJ2-7; tentative D call: TRBD1 (6 bases). V dropped 6 bases and J dropped 5 bases, with 11 bases sitting between them. Germline loops: CDR1 DFQATT, CDR2 SNEGSKA (reference sequence). The CDR3 is made up of 11 amino acids.

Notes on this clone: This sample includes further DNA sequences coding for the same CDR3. The CDR3 region has the DNA TGTGCCAGCAGTTTGACAGGCAATCAGCCCCAGCATTTT. Residues: CASSLTGNQPQHF. This chain connects TRBV12-3 or TRBV12-4 to TRBJ1-5, with D perhaps matching TRBD1 (5 bases). V was cut by 3 bases and J by 2 bases, with 5 bases left in between. CDR3 length: 13 amino acids.

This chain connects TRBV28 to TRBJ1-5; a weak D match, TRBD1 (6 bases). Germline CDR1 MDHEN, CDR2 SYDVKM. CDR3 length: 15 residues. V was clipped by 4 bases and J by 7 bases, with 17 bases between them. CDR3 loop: CASSSQGLGRQPQHF. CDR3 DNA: TGTGCCAGCAGTTCCCAGGGGCTTGGAAGACAGCCCCAGCATTTT.

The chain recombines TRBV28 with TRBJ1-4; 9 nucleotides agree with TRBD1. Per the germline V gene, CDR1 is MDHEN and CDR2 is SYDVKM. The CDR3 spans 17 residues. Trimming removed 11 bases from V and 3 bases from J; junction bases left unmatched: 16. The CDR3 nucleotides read TGTGCCTCCGCAAAGGTCACAGGGGGCAACGCTAATGAAAAACTGTTTTTT. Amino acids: CASAKVTGGNANEKLFF. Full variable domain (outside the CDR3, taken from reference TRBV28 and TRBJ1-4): DVKVTQSSRYLVKRTGEKVFLECVQDMDHENMFWYRQDPGLGLRLIYFSYDVKMKEKGDIPEGYSVSREKKERFSLILESASTNQTSMYLCASAKVTGGNANEKLFFGSGTQLSVL.

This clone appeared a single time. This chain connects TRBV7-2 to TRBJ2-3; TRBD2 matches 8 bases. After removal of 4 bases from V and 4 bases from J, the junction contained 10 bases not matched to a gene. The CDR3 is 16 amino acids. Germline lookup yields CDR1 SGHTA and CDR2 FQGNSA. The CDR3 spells CASSSVGGRFSDTQYF. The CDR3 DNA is TGTGCCAGCAGCTCGGTGGGCGGGAGGTTCTCAGATACGCAGTATTTT.

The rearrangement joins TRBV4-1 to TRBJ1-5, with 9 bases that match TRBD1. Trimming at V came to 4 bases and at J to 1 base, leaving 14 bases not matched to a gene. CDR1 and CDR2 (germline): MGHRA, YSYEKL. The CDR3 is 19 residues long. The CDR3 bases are TGCGCCAGCAGCCTTTTTGCCGGGACAGGGACGGGGAGCAATCAGCCCCAGCATTTT. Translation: CASSLFAGTGTGSNQPQHF.

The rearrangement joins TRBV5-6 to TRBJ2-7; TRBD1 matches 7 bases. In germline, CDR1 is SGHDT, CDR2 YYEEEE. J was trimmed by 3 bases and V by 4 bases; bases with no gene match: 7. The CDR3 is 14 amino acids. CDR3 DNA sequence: TGTGCCAGCAGCCGGACAGGCCTCTTCTACGAGCAGTACTTC. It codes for CASSRTGLFYEQYF. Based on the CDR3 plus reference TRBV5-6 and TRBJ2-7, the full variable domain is DAGVTQSPTHLIKTRGQQVTLRCSPKSGHDTVSWYQQALGQGPQFIFQYYEEEERQRGNFPDRFSGHQFPNYSSELNVNALLLGDSALYLCASSRTGLFYEQYFGPGTRLTVT.

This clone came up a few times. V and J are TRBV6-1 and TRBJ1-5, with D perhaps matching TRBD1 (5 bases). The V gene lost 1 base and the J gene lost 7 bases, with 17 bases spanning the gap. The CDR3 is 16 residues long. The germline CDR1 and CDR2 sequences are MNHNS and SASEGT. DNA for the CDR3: TGTGCCAGCAGTGAAGGTCGTGGAGGGTGGGGGCAGCCCCAGCATTTT. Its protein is CASSEGRGGWGQPQHF.

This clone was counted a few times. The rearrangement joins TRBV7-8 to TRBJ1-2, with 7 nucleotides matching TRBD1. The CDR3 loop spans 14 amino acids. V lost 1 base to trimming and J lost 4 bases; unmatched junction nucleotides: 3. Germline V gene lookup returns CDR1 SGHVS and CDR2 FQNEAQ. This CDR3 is CASSLVDRAYGYTF. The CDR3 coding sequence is TGTGCCAGCAGCTTAGTTGACAGGGCCTATGGCTACACCTTC. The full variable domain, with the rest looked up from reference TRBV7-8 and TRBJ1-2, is GAGVSQSPRYKVAKRGQDVALRCDPISGHVSLFWYQQALGQGPEFLTYFQNEAQLDKSGLPSDRFFAERPEGSVSTLKIQRTQQEDSAVYLCASSLVDRAYGYTFGSGTRLTVV.

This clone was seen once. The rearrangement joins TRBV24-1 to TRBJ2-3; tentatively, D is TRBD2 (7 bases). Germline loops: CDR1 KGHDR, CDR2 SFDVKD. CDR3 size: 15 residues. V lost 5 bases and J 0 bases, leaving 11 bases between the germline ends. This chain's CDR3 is CATSGGGPSTDTQYF. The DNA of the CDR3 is TGTGCCACCAGTGGGGGGGGCCCTAGCACAGATACGCAGTATTTT.

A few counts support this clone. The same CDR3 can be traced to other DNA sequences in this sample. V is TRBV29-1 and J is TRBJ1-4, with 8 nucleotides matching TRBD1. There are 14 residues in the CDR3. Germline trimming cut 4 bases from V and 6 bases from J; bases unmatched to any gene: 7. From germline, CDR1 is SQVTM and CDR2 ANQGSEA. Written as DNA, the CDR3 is TGCAGCGTTGCCGCAGGGGGCGATTATGAAAAACTGTTTTTT. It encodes CSVAAGGDYEKLFF.

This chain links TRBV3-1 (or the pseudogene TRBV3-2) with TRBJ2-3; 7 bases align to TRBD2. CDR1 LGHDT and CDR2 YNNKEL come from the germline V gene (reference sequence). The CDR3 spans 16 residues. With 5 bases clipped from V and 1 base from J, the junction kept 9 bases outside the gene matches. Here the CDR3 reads CASSESGGRGTDTQYF. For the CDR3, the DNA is TGTGCCAGCAGCGAAAGTGGGGGGAGGGGCACAGATACGCAGTATTTT.